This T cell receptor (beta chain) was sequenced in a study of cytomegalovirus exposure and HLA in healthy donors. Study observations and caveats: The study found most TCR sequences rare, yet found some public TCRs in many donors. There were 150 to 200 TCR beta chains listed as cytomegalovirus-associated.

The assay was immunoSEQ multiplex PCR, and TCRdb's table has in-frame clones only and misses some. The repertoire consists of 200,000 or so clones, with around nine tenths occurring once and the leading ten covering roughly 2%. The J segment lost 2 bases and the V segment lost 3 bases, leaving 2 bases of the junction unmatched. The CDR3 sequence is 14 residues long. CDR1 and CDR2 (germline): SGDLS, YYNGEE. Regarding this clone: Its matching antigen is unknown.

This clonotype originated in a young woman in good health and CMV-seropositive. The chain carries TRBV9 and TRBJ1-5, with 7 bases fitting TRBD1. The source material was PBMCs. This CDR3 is CASSATGGNQPQHF. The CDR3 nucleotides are TGTGCCAGCAGCGCCACAGGGGGCAATCAGCCCCAGCATTTT. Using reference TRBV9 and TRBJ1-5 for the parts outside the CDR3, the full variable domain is DSGVTQTPKHLITATGQRVTLRCSPRSGDLSVYWYQQSLDQGLQFLIQYYNGEERAKGNILERFSAQQFPDLHSELNLSSLELGDSALYFCASSATGGNQPQHFGDGTRLSIL.